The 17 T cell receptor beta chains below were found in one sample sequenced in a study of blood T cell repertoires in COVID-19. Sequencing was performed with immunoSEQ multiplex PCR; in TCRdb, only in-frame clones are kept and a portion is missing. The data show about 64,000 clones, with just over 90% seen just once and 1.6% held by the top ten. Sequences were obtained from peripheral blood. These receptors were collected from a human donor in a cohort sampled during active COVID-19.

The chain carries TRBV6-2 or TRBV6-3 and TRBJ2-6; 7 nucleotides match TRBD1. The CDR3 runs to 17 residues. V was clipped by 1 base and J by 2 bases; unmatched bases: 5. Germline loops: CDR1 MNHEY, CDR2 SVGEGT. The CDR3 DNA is TGTGCCAGCAGTTACTTGCCCCAGGGGGCTGGGGCCAACGTCCTGACTTTC. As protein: CASSYLPQGAGANVLTF.

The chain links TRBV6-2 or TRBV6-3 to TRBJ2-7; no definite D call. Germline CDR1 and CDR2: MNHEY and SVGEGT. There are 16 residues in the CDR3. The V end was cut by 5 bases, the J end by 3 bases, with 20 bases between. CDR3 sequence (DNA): TGTGCCAGCAGTGACCCAACACGCCGGGTGAACTACGAGCAGTACTTC. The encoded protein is CASSDPTRRVNYEQYF.

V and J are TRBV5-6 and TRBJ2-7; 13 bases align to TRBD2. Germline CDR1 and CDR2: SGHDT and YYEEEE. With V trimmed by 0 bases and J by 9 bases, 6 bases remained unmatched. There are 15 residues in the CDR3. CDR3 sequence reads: CASSLVGTSGNTQYF. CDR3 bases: TGTGCCAGCAGCTTGGTGGGGACTAGCGGGAACACGCAGTACTTC.

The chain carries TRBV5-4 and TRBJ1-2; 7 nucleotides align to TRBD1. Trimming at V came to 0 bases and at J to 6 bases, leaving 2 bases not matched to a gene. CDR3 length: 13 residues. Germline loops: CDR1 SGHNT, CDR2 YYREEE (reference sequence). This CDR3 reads CASSLVTGDGYTF. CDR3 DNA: TGTGCCAGCAGCTTGGTTACAGGGGATGGCTACACCTTC.

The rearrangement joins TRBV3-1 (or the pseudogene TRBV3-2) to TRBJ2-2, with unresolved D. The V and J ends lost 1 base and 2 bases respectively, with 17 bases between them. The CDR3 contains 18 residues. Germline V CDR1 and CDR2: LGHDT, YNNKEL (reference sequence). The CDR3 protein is CASSQASAFFANTGELFF. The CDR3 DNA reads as TGTGCCAGCAGCCAAGCAAGCGCCTTCTTTGCCAACACCGGGGAGCTGTTTTTT.

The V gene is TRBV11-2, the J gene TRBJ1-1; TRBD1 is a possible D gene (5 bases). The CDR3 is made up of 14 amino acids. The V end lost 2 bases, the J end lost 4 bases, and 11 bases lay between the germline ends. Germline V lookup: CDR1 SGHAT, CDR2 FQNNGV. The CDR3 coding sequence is TGTGCCAGCAGCTTACCAGGGTTAGGCACTGAAGCTTTCTTT. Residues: CASSLPGLGTEAFF.

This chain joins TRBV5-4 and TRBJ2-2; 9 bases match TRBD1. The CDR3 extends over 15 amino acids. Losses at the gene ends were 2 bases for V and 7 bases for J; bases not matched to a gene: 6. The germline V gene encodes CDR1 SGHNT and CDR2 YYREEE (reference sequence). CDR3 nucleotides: TGTGCCAGCAGCTTAACAGGGGGCTCGAACGGGGAGCTGTTTTTT. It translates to CASSLTGGSNGELFF.

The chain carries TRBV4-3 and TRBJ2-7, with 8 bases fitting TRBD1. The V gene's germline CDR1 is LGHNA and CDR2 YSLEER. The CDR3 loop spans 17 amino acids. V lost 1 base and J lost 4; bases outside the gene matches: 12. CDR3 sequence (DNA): TGCGCCAGCAGCCAAGTTTTGGGCCCCAGGGGGCAGTACGAGCAGTACTTC. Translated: CASSQVLGPRGQYEQYF.

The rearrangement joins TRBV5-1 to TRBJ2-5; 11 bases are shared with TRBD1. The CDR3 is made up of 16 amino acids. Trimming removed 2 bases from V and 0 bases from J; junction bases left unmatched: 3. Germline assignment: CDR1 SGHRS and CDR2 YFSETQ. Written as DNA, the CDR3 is TGCGCCAGCAGCTTTGGGACAGGGGGGAACCAAGAGACCCAGTACTTC. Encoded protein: CASSFGTGGNQETQYF. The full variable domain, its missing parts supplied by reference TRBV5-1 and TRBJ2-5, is KAGVTQTPRYLIKTRGQQVTLSCSPISGHRSVSWYQQTPGQGLQFLFEYFSETQRNKGNFPGRFSGRQFSNSRSEMNVSTLELGDSALYLCASSFGTGGNQETQYFGPGTRLLVL.

The CDR3 sequence is CASSHLPAGGFSYEQYF. CDR3 DNA sequence: TGCGCCAGCAGCCACCTCCCGGCGGGGGGTTTCTCCTACGAGCAGTACTTC. V is TRBV4-3 and J is TRBJ2-7, with 8 bases identical to TRBD2. The length of the CDR3 is 17 residues. V lost 3 bases, J lost 0 bases, and 10 bases stayed unmatched. The germline V gene encodes CDR1 LGHNA and CDR2 YSLEER.

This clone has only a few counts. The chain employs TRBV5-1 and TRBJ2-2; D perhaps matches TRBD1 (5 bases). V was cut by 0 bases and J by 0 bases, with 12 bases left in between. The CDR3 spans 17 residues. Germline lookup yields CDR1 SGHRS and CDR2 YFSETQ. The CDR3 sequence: CASSLGATAANTGELFF. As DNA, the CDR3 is TGCGCCAGCAGCTTGGGGGCGACAGCAGCGAACACCGGGGAGCTGTTTTTT.

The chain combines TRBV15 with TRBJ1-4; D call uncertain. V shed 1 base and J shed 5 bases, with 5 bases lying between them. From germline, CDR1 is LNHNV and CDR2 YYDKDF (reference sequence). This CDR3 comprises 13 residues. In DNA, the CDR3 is TGTGCCACCAGCAGAGTCGTGAATGAAAAACTGTTTTTT. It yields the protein CATSRVVNEKLFF.

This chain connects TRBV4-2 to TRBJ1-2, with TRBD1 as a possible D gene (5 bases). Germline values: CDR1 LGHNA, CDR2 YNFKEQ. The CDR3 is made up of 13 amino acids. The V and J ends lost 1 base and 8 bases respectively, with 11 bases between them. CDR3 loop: CASSQVSGGGYTF. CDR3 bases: TGTGCCAGCAGCCAAGTATCCGGGGGAGGCTACACCTTC.

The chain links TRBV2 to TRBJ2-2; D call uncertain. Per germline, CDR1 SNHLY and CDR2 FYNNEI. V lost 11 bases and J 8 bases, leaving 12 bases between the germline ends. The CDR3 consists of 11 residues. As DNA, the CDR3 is TGTGCCGACTCGGTTGGAGGGGAGCTGTTTTTT. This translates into CADSVGGELFF.

The CDR3: CASSFTGGPETQYF. Written as DNA, the CDR3 is TGCGCCAGCAGCTTTACAGGGGGCCCAGAGACCCAGTACTTC. This chain joins TRBV5-1 and TRBJ2-5; 9 nucleotides align to TRBD1. With V trimmed by 2 bases and J by 4 bases, 3 bases remained unmatched. The length of the CDR3 is 14 residues. Per the germline V gene, CDR1 is SGHRS and CDR2 is YFSETQ. The entire variable domain, with the rest obtained from reference TRBV5-1 and TRBJ2-5, is as follows: KAGVTQTPRYLIKTRGQQVTLSCSPISGHRSVSWYQQTPGQGLQFLFEYFSETQRNKGNFPGRFSGRQFSNSRSEMNVSTLELGDSALYLCASSFTGGPETQYFGPGTRLLVL.

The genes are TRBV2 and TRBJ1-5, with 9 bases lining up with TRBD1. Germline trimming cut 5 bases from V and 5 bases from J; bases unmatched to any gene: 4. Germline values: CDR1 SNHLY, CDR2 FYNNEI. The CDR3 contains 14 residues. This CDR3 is CASSFGQGYQPQHF. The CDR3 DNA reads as TGTGCCAGCAGTTTCGGACAGGGGTATCAGCCCCAGCATTTT.

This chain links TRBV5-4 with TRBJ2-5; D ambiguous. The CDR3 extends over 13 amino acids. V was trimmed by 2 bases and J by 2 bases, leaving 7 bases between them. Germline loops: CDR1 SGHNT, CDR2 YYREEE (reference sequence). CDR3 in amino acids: CASSFIQQETQYF. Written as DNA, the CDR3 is TGTGCCAGCAGCTTTATACAGCAAGAGACCCAGTACTTC.